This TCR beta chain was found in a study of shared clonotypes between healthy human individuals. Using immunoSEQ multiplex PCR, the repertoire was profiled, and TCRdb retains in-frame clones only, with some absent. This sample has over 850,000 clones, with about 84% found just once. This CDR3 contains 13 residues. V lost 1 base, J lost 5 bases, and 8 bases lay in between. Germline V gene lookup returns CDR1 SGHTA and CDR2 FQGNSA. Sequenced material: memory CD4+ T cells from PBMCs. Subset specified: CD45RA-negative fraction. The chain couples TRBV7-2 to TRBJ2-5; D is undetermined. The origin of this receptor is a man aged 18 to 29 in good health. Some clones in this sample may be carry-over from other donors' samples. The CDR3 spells CASSLGGLETQYF. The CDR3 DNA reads TGTGCCAGCAGCTTAGGGGGTTTGGAGACCCAGTACTTC.